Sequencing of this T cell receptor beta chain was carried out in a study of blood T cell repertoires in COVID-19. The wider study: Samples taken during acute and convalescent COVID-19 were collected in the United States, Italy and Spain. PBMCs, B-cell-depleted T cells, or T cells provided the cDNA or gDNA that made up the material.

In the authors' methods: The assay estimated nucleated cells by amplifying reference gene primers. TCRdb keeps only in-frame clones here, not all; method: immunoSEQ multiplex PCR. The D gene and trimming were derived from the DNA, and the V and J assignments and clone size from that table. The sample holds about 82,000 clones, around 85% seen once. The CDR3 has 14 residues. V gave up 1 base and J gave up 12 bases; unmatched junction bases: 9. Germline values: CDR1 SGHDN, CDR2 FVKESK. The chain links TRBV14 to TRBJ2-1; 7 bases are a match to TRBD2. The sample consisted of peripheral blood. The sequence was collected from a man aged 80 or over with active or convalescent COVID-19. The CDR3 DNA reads TGTGCCAGCAGCCAAGGACTAGCTCGCGTCTGGCAGTTCTTC. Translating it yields CASSQGLARVWQFF. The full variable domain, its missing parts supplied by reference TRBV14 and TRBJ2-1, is EAGVTQFPSHSVIEKGQTVTLRCDPISGHDNLYWYRRVMGKEIKFLLHFVKESKQDESGMPNNRFLAERTGGTYSTLKVQPAELEDSGVYFCASSQGLARVWQFFGPGTRLTVL.